These 2 T cell receptor beta chains were all obtained from the same sample, sequenced in a study of early T cells in non-severe SARS-CoV-2 infection. TCRdb ran MiXCR on the 5' RACE reads and lists one entry per CDR3 protein. The sample has tens of thousands of distinct CDR3 sequences, 3.9% seen once. The sample taken for sequencing was whole blood. The receptors derive from an adult who was a healthcare worker with PCR-confirmed SARS-CoV-2 infection or an uninfected control (not recorded which).

This clonotype was picked up a small number of times. The chain couples TRBV4-3 to TRBJ2-1; TRBD2 matches at 12 bases. There are 16 residues in the CDR3. Losses at the gene ends were 5 bases for V and 8 bases for J; bases not matched to a gene: 10. CDR1 is LGHNA, CDR2 YSLEER, per germline. CDR3 bases: TGCGCCAGCAGCTACAGACTAGCGGGAGCTGGGGATGAGCAGTTCTTC. The encoded protein is CASSYRLAGAGDEQFF.

This clonotype was observed at least ten times. The chain carries TRBV15 and TRBJ2-1, with D hard to call. CDR3 size: 16 residues. Trimming shortened V by 6 bases and J by 0 bases, and 15 bases separated the two germline ends. Looked up from germline, CDR1 is LNHNV and CDR2 is YYDKDF (reference sequence). The CDR3 bases are TGTGCCACCAGAGACATTAGTAAAGACTCCTACAATGAGCAGTTCTTC. Translated, it gives CATRDISKDSYNEQFF.